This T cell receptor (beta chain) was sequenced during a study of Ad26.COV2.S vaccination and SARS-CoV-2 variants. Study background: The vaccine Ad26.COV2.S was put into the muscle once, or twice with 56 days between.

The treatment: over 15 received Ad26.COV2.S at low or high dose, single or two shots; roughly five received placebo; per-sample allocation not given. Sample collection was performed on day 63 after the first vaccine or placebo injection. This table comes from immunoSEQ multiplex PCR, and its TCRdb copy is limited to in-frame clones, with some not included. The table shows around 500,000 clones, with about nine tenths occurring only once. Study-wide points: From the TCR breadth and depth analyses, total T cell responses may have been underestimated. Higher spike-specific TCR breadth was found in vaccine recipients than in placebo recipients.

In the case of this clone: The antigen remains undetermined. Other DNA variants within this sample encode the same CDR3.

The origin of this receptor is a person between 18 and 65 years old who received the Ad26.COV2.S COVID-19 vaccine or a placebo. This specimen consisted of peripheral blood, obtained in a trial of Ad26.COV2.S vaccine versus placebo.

The CDR3 DNA reads TGTGCCACCAGCAGGAGGGCGAACACTGAAGCTTTCTTT. It specifies CATSRRANTEAFF. This chain links TRBV15 with TRBJ1-1; D gene unclear. Germline CDR1 and CDR2: LNHNV and YYDKDF (reference sequence). The V end lost 3 bases, the J end lost 1 base, and 6 bases lay between the germline ends. This CDR3 is built from 13 residues.